Below, 28 T cell receptor beta chains from the same sample are listed, as sequenced in a study of T cell responses to AZD1222 COVID-19 vaccine. Data came from immunoSEQ multiplex PCR; TCRdb stores just in-frame clones and leaves some out. This table has approximately 80,000 clones, about nine tenths appearing once. Sample: peripheral blood, taken 28 days after the second AZD1222 dose. Every receptor here comes from an adult who received the AZD1222 COVID-19 vaccine.

This rearrangement joins TRBV2 to TRBJ1-4; 10 bases are shared with TRBD1. The germline V gene encodes CDR1 SNHLY and CDR2 FYNNEI. The CDR3 covers 14 residues. J was trimmed by 7 bases and V by 11 bases; bases with no gene match: 10. CDR3 nucleotide sequence: TGTGCCGGGAAGCCCGGGACAGGGGTTGAAAAACTGTTTTTT. This codes for CAGKPGTGVEKLFF.

CDR3 bases: TGTGCCTGGAGGGGCGGAGTAAGCACAGATACGCAGTATTTT. Its protein product is CAWRGGVSTDTQYF. This sequence joins TRBV30 and TRBJ2-3; D is unclear. In germline, CDR1 is GTSNPN, CDR2 SVGIG (reference sequence). This CDR3 comprises 14 residues. The V end lost 3 bases, the J end lost 0 bases, and 10 bases lay between the germline ends.

The chain carries TRBV11-2 and TRBJ2-2, with D perhaps assigned TRBD1 or TRBD2 (5 bases each). The germline V gene has CDR1 SGHAT and CDR2 FQNNGV. The V end lost 5 bases, the J end lost 0 bases, and 10 bases lay between the germline ends. This CDR3 spans 15 amino acids. The CDR3 reads CASSLLGANTGELFF. In nucleotides, the CDR3 is TGTGCCAGCAGCCTCTTGGGGGCGAACACCGGGGAGCTGTTTTTT.

The genes are TRBV18 and TRBJ1-4, with D unclear. CDR3 length: 11 amino acids. Germline V gives CDR1 KGHSH, CDR2 LQKENI. V was pared by 4 bases and J by 7 bases, with 4 bases between. The CDR3 DNA reads as TGTGCCAGCTCACTGGGTGAAAAACTGTTTTTT. Protein product: CASSLGEKLFF.

The chain employs TRBV20-1 and TRBJ1-4, with D unresolved. The CDR3 contains 10 residues. Looked up from germline, CDR1 is DFQATT and CDR2 is SNEGSKA (reference sequence). V was pared by 1 base and J by 13 bases, with 7 bases between. For the CDR3, the DNA is TGCAGTGCTAGAGCCGAAGGACTGTTTTTT. Amino acid sequence: CSARAEGLFF.

The V and J genes are TRBV3-1 (or the pseudogene TRBV3-2) and TRBJ1-1; TRBD1 agrees at 10 bases. Germline V gives CDR1 LGHDT, CDR2 YNNKEL (reference sequence). The CDR3 is 19 residues long. Trimming cost V 1 base and J 1 base; bases outside gene matches: 12. CDR3 protein: CASSQGSPGTGEWNTEAFF. DNA of the CDR3: TGTGCCAGCAGCCAAGGCAGTCCCGGGACAGGGGAATGGAACACTGAAGCTTTCTTT.

This clone has only one observation. The chain has TRBV27 and TRBJ1-6, with D perhaps matching TRBD1 (6 bases). The CDR3 is 20 amino acids. Trimming removed 6 bases from V and 2 bases from J, with 26 bases in between. Germline CDR1 reads MNHEY; CDR2 reads SMNVEV (reference sequence). The chain's CDR3 is CASRQYGGGGGAPYNSPLHF. CDR3 DNA sequence: TGTGCCAGCAGGCAATACGGCGGCGGTGGGGGGGCGCCCTATAATTCACCCCTCCACTTT.

The rearrangement uses TRBV7-2 and TRBJ1-2; D is perhaps TRBD1 (5 bases). The CDR3 is 16 amino acids. V lost 5 bases and J lost 2, with 18 bases in between. Germline V gene lookup returns CDR1 SGHTA and CDR2 FQGNSA. CDR3 sequence: CASSPGGPGRNYGYTF. The CDR3 DNA reads as TGTGCCAGCAGCCCAGGCGGTCCGGGACGGAACTATGGCTACACCTTC. The variable domain in full, completed from reference TRBV7-2 and TRBJ1-2, reads GAGVSQSPSNKVTEKGKDVELRCDPISGHTALYWYRQSLGQGLEFLIYFQGNSAPDKSGLPSDRFSAERTGGSVSTLTIQRTQQEDSAVYLCASSPGGPGRNYGYTFGSGTRLTVV.

The chain combines TRBV19 with TRBJ2-1; D gene ambiguous. Germline V gives CDR1 LNHDA, CDR2 SQIVND (reference sequence). With 5 bases removed from V and 10 bases from J, the gap between germline ends came to 15 bases. This CDR3 is built from 13 residues. CDR3: CASSASTPSEQFF. The DNA for the CDR3 is TGTGCCAGTAGTGCCTCGACCCCAAGCGAGCAGTTCTTC.

The chain recombines TRBV12-5 with TRBJ2-5; the match to TRBD1 covers 7 bases. The V and J ends lost 0 bases and 4 bases, in that order; junction bases with no gene match: 5. The CDR3 is 15 amino acids. Germline V gene data show CDR1 as LGHNT and CDR2 as FRNRAP. The CDR3 is CASGLVTGIGETQYF. The CDR3 region has the DNA TGTGCTAGTGGTTTGGTGACAGGGATAGGAGAGACCCAGTACTTC.

This rearrangement joins TRBV5-4 to TRBJ1-2; 7 bases fit TRBD1. The V and J ends lost 0 bases and 2 bases, in that order; junction bases with no gene match: 4. CDR3 length: 15 amino acids. Germline values: CDR1 SGHNT, CDR2 YYREEE (reference sequence). The CDR3 protein is CASSLDNRGNYGYTF. CDR3 nucleotide sequence: TGTGCCAGCAGCTTGGACAACAGGGGAAACTATGGCTACACCTTC.

V gene TRBV19 combines with J gene TRBJ2-7, with 8 bases aligning to TRBD1. Germline CDR1 LNHDA, CDR2 SQIVND (reference sequence). This CDR3 region has 14 residues. Germline trimming cut 5 bases from V and 2 bases from J; bases unmatched to any gene: 5. This CDR3 is CASSLRDRPYEQYF. The CDR3 DNA reads as TGTGCCAGTAGTCTGCGGGACAGGCCCTACGAGCAGTACTTC.

This rearrangement joins TRBV20-1 to TRBJ2-7; 9 nucleotides line up with TRBD1. From germline, CDR1 is DFQATT and CDR2 SNEGSKA (reference sequence). After removal of 3 bases from V and 5 bases from J, the junction contained 11 bases not matched to a gene. The CDR3 covers 15 residues. CDR3 nucleotide sequence: TGCAGTGCTAGTTGGCAATCGGGACAGGGACACGAGCAGTACTTC. It codes for CSASWQSGQGHEQYF.

The V call is TRBV3-1 (or the pseudogene TRBV3-2), the J call TRBJ1-5; D not certain. Germline loops: CDR1 LGHDT, CDR2 YNNKEL (reference sequence). V was cut by 5 bases and J by 0 bases, with 5 bases left in between. This CDR3 spans 13 amino acids. The CDR3 reads CASSAYSNQPQHF. The CDR3 coding sequence is TGTGCCAGCAGCGCCTATAGCAATCAGCCCCAGCATTTT.

This sequence joins TRBV19 and TRBJ2-3, with D possibly being TRBD1 or TRBD2 (5 bases each). The CDR3 is 12 residues long. V lost 5 bases and J lost 5, with 8 bases in between. Germline V gene sequence: CDR1 LNHDA, CDR2 SQIVND (reference sequence). The CDR3 coding sequence is TGTGCCAGTAGTGGGACGGAAGATACGCAGTATTTT. It is translated as CASSGTEDTQYF.

This rearrangement joins TRBV19 to TRBJ1-4; TRBD1 agrees at 10 bases. The CDR3 has 15 amino acids. Germline-derived CDR1 and CDR2 are LNHDA and SQIVND (reference sequence). The V segment lost 4 bases and the J segment 5 bases; nucleotides outside the gene matches: 4. CDR3 DNA sequence: TGTGCCAGTAGTACCGTGGGACAGGGGAATGAAAAACTGTTTTTT. Residues: CASSTVGQGNEKLFF. The whole variable domain, filled in from reference TRBV19 and TRBJ1-4, reads DGGITQSPKYLFRKEGQNVTLSCEQNLNHDAMYWYRQDPGQGLRLIYYSQIVNDFQKGDIAEGYSVSREKKESFPLTVTSAQKNPTAFYLCASSTVGQGNEKLFFGSGTQLSVL.

This chain connects TRBV21-1 to TRBJ2-3. TRBV21-1 is deemed a pseudogene. This CDR3 contains 16 residues. The chain's CDR3 is CASSKAPGPAEDTQYF. The CDR3, as DNA: TGTGCCAGCAGCAAAGCGCCGGGACCCGCGGAAGATACGCAGTATTTT.

The V and J genes are TRBV2 and TRBJ1-2, with D perhaps matching TRBD1 (6 bases). Germline CDR1 is SNHLY and CDR2 is FYNNEI. The CDR3 is 14 residues long. Trimming removed 5 bases from V and 3 bases from J, with 13 bases in between. The CDR3 is CASSQPGGDYGYTF. As DNA, the CDR3 is TGTGCCAGCAGTCAACCCGGGGGCGACTATGGCTACACCTTC.

The chain combines TRBV24-1 with TRBJ2-1; D gene unclear. The CDR3 totals 12 residues. V was cut by 5 bases and J by 6 bases, with 7 bases left in between. Germline CDR1 KGHDR, CDR2 SFDVKD. The chain's CDR3 is CATSGATNEQFF. The CDR3 DNA reads TGTGCCACCAGTGGGGCCACCAATGAGCAGTTCTTC.

The chain couples TRBV5-1 to TRBJ2-2; TRBD1 might be the D (5 bases). The CDR3 is made up of 13 amino acids. Germline V gene data show CDR1 as SGHRS and CDR2 as YFSETQ. The ends were cut back, 1 base at V and 5 bases at J, with 6 bases in the middle. The CDR3 nucleotides are TGCGCCAGCAGCTTGCAGGGAACCGGGGAGCTGTTTTTT. Its translation is CASSLQGTGELFF.

This chain joins TRBV11-2 and TRBJ1-2, with D uncertain. Germline lookup yields CDR1 SGHAT and CDR2 FQNNGV. The CDR3 has 14 amino acids. V was clipped by 0 bases and J by 5 bases, with 10 bases between them. CDR3 sequence: CASSLDFRPYGYTF. CDR3 DNA sequence: TGTGCCAGCAGCTTAGATTTCAGACCTTATGGCTACACCTTC. Based on the CDR3 plus reference TRBV11-2 and TRBJ1-2, the full variable domain is EAGVAQSPRYKIIEKRQSVAFWCNPISGHATLYWYQQILGQGPKLLIQFQNNGVVDDSQLPKDRFSAERLKGVDSTLKIQPAKLEDSAVYLCASSLDFRPYGYTFGSGTRLTVV.

The V call is TRBV5-4, the J call TRBJ1-2; D might be TRBD1 (5 bases). The CDR3 totals 14 residues. Germline V gene lookup returns CDR1 SGHNT and CDR2 YYREEE (reference sequence). V dropped 4 bases and J dropped 7 bases, with 17 bases sitting between them. CDR3 coding DNA: TGTGCCAGCAGCCTCGGGGCCGTTGGGGGTGGCTACACCTTC. Its translation: CASSLGAVGGGYTF.

V gene TRBV5-6 combines with J gene TRBJ1-5; D unresolved. CDR3 length equals 15 residues. Trimming took 0 bases from V and 4 from J, leaving 11 bases between them. Germline assignment: CDR1 SGHDT and CDR2 YYEEEE. The CDR3 nucleotides read TGTGCCAGCAGCTTGGAAGGGAAGGTTAATCAGCCCCAGCATTTT. Residues: CASSLEGKVNQPQHF.

The chain's CDR3 is CASSPRGGGEQYF. DNA of the CDR3: TGTGCCAGCAGCCCCAGGGGGGGCGGCGAGCAGTACTTC. This sequence joins TRBV12-3 or TRBV12-4 and TRBJ2-7; D could derive from TRBD1 or TRBD2 (7 bases each). V lost 6 bases and J lost 6, with 15 bases in between. The CDR3 extends over 13 amino acids.

The chain is built from TRBV11-3 and TRBJ2-1; 10 nucleotides agree with TRBD1. V was pared by 0 bases and J by 0 bases, with 5 bases of the junction left unmatched. The CDR3 contains 18 residues. The germline V gene has CDR1 SGHNT and CDR2 YENEEA. The CDR3 protein is CASSLEGTGDYSYNEQFF. CDR3 nucleotide sequence: TGTGCCAGCAGCTTAGAAGGGACAGGGGATTACTCCTACAATGAGCAGTTCTTC.

CDR3 amino acids: CASSPGLGVNNEQFF. CDR3 DNA sequence: TGCGCCAGCAGCCCGGGACTAGGGGTTAACAATGAGCAGTTCTTC. The J gene is TRBJ2-1, the V gene TRBV5-1, with TRBD2 identical over 8 bases. This CDR3 region has 15 residues. With 4 bases clipped from V and 5 bases from J, the junction kept 8 bases outside the gene matches. Per the germline V gene, CDR1 is SGHRS and CDR2 is YFSETQ.

This chain joins TRBV29-1 and TRBJ1-5, with 9 positions matching TRBD1. The CDR3 contains 13 residues. After removal of 6 bases from V and 7 bases from J, the junction contained 7 bases not matched to a gene. Germline CDR1 and CDR2: SQVTM and ANQGSEA. The CDR3 DNA reads TGCAGCGTATCACAGGGGGCTTGGCAGCCCCAGCATTTT. Amino acids: CSVSQGAWQPQHF.

The V gene is TRBV15, the J gene TRBJ2-7; the D gene is possibly TRBD1 (5 bases). V was pared by 3 bases and J by 1 base, with 10 bases between. The CDR3 length is 14 residues. Germline V gives CDR1 LNHNV, CDR2 YYDKDF (reference sequence). CDR3 in amino acids: CATSSFQGSYEQYF. CDR3 DNA: TGTGCCACCAGCAGTTTTCAGGGTTCCTACGAGCAGTACTTC.